This T cell receptor (beta chain) was captured in a study of T-cell reconstitution after alpha-beta-depleted transplantation in children. Unmatched junction bases numbered 2, after V lost 8 bases and J lost 1 base. Germline V gives CDR1 SEHNR, CDR2 FQNEAQ (reference sequence). The CDR3 contains 14 residues. This clonotype was seen repeatedly, ten times or more. Its specificity is not known. Preparation of the TCRbeta library involved a method that used unique molecular identifiers. In TCRdb, the PCR reads were re-called with MiXCR into one record per CDR3 protein. The sample includes almost 500,000 distinct CDR3 sequences, roughly a tenth seen only once; the top ten take 2% to 2.5%. Study findings and constraints: A year post-transplant, T-cell counts and diversity derived mostly from newly produced T cells. Some patients' high day-60 TCRbeta diversity was attributed to recipient cells surviving conditioning. About two months after transplant, alpha-beta T cells reportedly came from several hundred expanded graft clones.

The chain combines TRBV7-9 with TRBJ2-6; 7 bases match TRBD1. The sample in question was PBMCs, obtained before TCRalphabeta/CD19-depleted stem cell transplant. This TCR was recovered from a child aged 2 to 15 with inherited bone marrow failure, due to receive a stem cell transplant. CDR3 in amino acids: CASSTGSGANVLTF. CDR3 DNA sequence: TGTGCCAGCTCGACAGGGTCTGGGGCCAACGTCCTGACTTTC.